This T cell receptor beta chain was retrieved from a study of cytomegalovirus exposure and HLA in healthy donors. Study background: The study placed roughly four fifths of its approximately 360 genotyped donors in the Caucasian-associated ancestry cluster. Study-wide points: When a later analysis compared HLA-associated TCR beta chains with equally common others, the HLA-associated chains turned out to be more clonally expanded and to have lower generation probabilities. It was reported in a later analysis that an Asian-associated ancestry cluster showed fewer N-insertions than the approximately 700-donor mean.

Concerning this clone: Antigen specificity is unknown.

The PCR used 60 Vbeta and 13 Jbeta primers. Produced via immunoSEQ multiplex PCR; TCRdb's table is partial and in-frame only. This table has fewer than 250,000 clones, over 65% appearing once. Germline values: CDR1 MNHNS, CDR2 SASEGT. This CDR3 comprises 14 residues. Trimming removed 1 base at V and 2 bases at J, with 8 bases between. The donors, nominally healthy at sampling, likely had unrecorded immune exposures. Sequencing was performed on PBMCs. V is TRBV6-1 and J is TRBJ1-1; D is perhaps TRBD1 (5 bases). The receptor was isolated from a man aged 40-55 years in good health and CMV-seropositive. CDR3 DNA: TGTGCCAGCAGTGAAGGCGGGGCTAACACTGAAGCTTTCTTT. Translated: CASSEGGANTEAFF.